Sequencing of this T cell receptor beta chain was carried out in a study of beta chain features in type 1 diabetes. Germline loops: CDR1 MRHNA, CDR2 SNTAGT. The trim removed 6 bases at V and 0 bases at J, leaving 8 bases unmatched. The CDR3 is made up of 16 amino acids. Staining for CD45RO/CCR7/CD25/CD127/CD95/CD27 allowed sorting of CD4+ naive, central memory, regulatory and stem cell-like memory cells. Concerning this clone: Antigen specificity is unknown.

As every portion of the isolated RNA was reverse transcribed, the sequencing read expressed TCRB transcripts. TCRdb keeps only in-frame clones here, not all; method: immunoSEQ multiplex PCR. Among 600,000 to 700,000 clones, roughly 13% were seen once, and the ten largest hold about 0.02%. Study findings and constraints: Shorter templates might be favored by PCR, and equally so in patients and in controls. The study found moderately but significantly shorter TCRB CDR3s in all four CD4+ subsets of Type 1 diabetes patients.

This TCR was recovered from a man aged 18 to 29 with type 1 diabetes. The chain links TRBV6-4 to TRBJ2-1; 7 nucleotides align to TRBD1. The sequencing input was naive CD4+ T cells from blood. This CDR3 reads CASSAIPGGSYNEQFF. CDR3 DNA: TGTGCCAGCAGCGCCATACCAGGGGGCTCCTACAATGAGCAGTTCTTC.